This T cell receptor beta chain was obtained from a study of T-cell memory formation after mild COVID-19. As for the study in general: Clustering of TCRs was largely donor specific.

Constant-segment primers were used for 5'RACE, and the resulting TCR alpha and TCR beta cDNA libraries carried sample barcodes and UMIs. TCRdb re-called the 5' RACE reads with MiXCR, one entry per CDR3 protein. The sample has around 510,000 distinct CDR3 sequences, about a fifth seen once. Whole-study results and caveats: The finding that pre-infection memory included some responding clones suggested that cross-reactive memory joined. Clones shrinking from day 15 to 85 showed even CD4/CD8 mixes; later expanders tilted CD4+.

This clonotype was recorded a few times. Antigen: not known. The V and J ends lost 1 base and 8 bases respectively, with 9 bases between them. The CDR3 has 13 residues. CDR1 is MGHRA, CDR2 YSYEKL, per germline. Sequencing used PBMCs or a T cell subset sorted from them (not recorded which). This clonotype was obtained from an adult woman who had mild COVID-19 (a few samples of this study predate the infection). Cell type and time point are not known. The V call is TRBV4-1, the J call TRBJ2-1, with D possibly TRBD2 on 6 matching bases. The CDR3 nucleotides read TGCGCCAGCAGCCAAGCATCTAGCGATGAGCAGTTCTTC. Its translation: CASSQASSDEQFF.